This passage covers 30 T cell receptor beta chains from one sample sequenced in a study of long-term antiretroviral therapy in people with HIV. Running of the v3.0 immunoSEQ assay took place at survey level. Clones were sequenced by immunoSEQ multiplex PCR, and TCRdb holds only the in-frame ones, with some missing. The sample holds tens of thousands of clones, over 80% seen once. The specimen was unsorted PBMCs, collected 1 year after starting antiretroviral therapy. These receptors came from a man aged 18 to 29 with HIV.

This chain joins TRBV7-3 and TRBJ2-2, with D unresolved. The CDR3 is 13 amino acids. The V end lost 0 bases, the J end lost 6 bases, and 5 bases lay between the germline ends. CDR1 is SGHTA, CDR2 FQGTGA, per germline. The CDR3 nucleotides read TGTGCCAGCAGCTTAACACAGTCCGGGGAGCTGTTTTTT. This gives the protein CASSLTQSGELFF.

The V and J genes are TRBV6-1 and TRBJ2-7; unclear D gene. Germline values: CDR1 MNHNS, CDR2 SASEGT. The CDR3 is 12 residues long. The V and J ends lost 4 bases and 4 bases respectively, with 8 bases between them. As DNA, the CDR3 is TGTGCCAGCAGTGGGTACAGATACGAGCAGTACTTC. Its protein product is CASSGYRYEQYF.

V gene TRBV5-1 combines with J gene TRBJ1-1; D is undetermined. The V end was cut by 1 base, the J end by 1 base, with 5 bases between. This CDR3 contains 13 residues. Per the germline V gene, CDR1 is SGHRS and CDR2 is YFSETQ. CDR3 sequence reads: CASSLYQNTEAFF. The DNA for the CDR3 is TGCGCCAGCAGCTTGTATCAGAACACTGAAGCTTTCTTT.

The chain has TRBV10-3 and TRBJ2-1; the match to TRBD2 covers 7 bases. The V and J ends lost 5 bases and 7 bases, in that order; junction bases with no gene match: 8. Germline lookup yields CDR1 ENHRY and CDR2 SYGVKD. This CDR3 spans 14 amino acids. The DNA for the CDR3 is TGTGCCATCAGTCCTCCTGGGGGGGGGAATGAGCAGTTCTTC. This sequence encodes CAISPPGGGNEQFF.

This chain links TRBV7-2 with TRBJ1-2; D gene unclear. This CDR3 comprises 14 residues. Deletions cut 1 base from V and 4 bases from J, with 10 bases between. The germline CDR1 and CDR2 sequences are SGHTA and FQGNSA. CDR3 amino acids: CASSLVSEGYGYTF. The CDR3 bases are TGTGCCAGCAGCTTAGTTTCGGAGGGCTATGGCTACACCTTC.

This sequence joins TRBV19 and TRBJ1-2, with D possibly TRBD1 on 6 matching bases. V lost 0 bases and J 8 bases, leaving 10 bases between the germline ends. From germline, CDR1 is LNHDA and CDR2 SQIVND (reference sequence). The CDR3 loop spans 13 amino acids. CDR3 sequence (DNA): TGTGCCAGTAGTATAGACACAGGGACGGGCTACACCTTC. Residues: CASSIDTGTGYTF.

The CDR3 spells CASSYDSGGTEAFF. CDR3 nucleotide sequence: TGCGCCAGCAGCTACGATTCGGGAGGGACTGAAGCTTTCTTT. The chain has TRBV4-3 and TRBJ1-1; D is unresolved. The V gene's germline CDR1 is LGHNA and CDR2 YSLEER. The CDR3 runs to 14 residues. The V gene lost 5 bases and the J gene lost 5 bases, with 15 bases spanning the gap.

In this sample, this clone turned up once. The chain recombines TRBV19 with TRBJ1-1; 7 bases fit TRBD1. Germline lookup yields CDR1 LNHDA and CDR2 SQIVND (reference sequence). The junction had 9 bases not matched to a gene; V was cut back by 6 bases and J by 2 bases. This CDR3 spans 15 amino acids. The CDR3 DNA follows: TGTGCCAGTAGGGCCCAGGGGGGGGGTAACACTGAAGCTTTCTTT. The encoded protein is CASRAQGGGNTEAFF.

This chain uses TRBV18 with TRBJ2-2; 9 nucleotides agree with TRBD2. The CDR3 is made up of 18 amino acids. The V gene's germline CDR1 is KGHSH and CDR2 LQKENI. Germline trimming cut 2 bases from V and 3 bases from J; bases unmatched to any gene: 10. This CDR3 reads CASSPGDGTSFHTGELFF. CDR3 nucleotide sequence: TGTGCCAGCTCACCAGGCGACGGGACTAGCTTCCACACCGGGGAGCTGTTTTTT.

The V gene is TRBV7-6, the J gene TRBJ2-7; D not resolved. The V end lost 2 bases, the J end lost 5 bases, and 10 bases lay between the germline ends. The CDR3 extends over 13 amino acids. Germline V lookup: CDR1 SGHVS, CDR2 FNYEAQ. This CDR3 reads CASSLRAIDEQYF. The CDR3 DNA sequence: TGTGCCAGCAGCTTACGAGCGATCGACGAGCAGTACTTC. Full variable domain (remainder filled in from reference TRBV7-6 and TRBJ2-7): GAGVSQSPRYKVTKRGQDVALRCDPISGHVSLYWYRQALGQGPEFLTYFNYEAQQDKSGLPNDRFSAERPEGSISTLTIQRTEQRDSAMYRCASSLRAIDEQYFGPGTRLTVT.

The V call is TRBV7-9, the J call TRBJ1-1, with D possibly TRBD1 on 5 matching bases. CDR1 SEHNR and CDR2 FQNEAQ come from the germline V gene (reference sequence). V lost 6 bases and J lost 1, with 12 bases in between. The CDR3 is made up of 14 amino acids. The CDR3 nucleotides are TGTGCCAGCAGTTCCTCCGGGGGGAACACTGAAGCTTTCTTT. It specifies CASSSSGGNTEAFF.

This clone was recorded only once. The chain links TRBV10-3 to TRBJ2-2, with D possibly TRBD1 on 7 matching bases. Germline loops: CDR1 ENHRY, CDR2 SYGVKD. V lost 6 bases to trimming and J lost 5 bases, with 10 bases between them. The CDR3 is made up of 13 amino acids. The CDR3 spells CAIRQGRTGELFF. The CDR3 DNA follows: TGTGCCATCAGACAGGGGAGGACCGGGGAGCTGTTTTTT.

The chain is built from TRBV7-9 and TRBJ2-1; TRBD2 agrees at 9 bases. The V gene's germline CDR1 is SEHNR and CDR2 FQNEAQ (reference sequence). The V gene end was trimmed by 5 bases and the J gene end by 1 base; junction bases not matched to a gene: 3. The CDR3 runs 15 residues. The DNA of the CDR3 is TGTGCCAGCAGCCCGAGCGGGGGGTCCTACAATGAGCAGTTCTTC. It codes for CASSPSGGSYNEQFF.

The J gene is TRBJ2-1, the V gene TRBV14, with D uncertain. The CDR3 sequence is 16 residues long. Trimming stripped 4 bases from V and 0 bases from J, with 13 bases between. Germline assignment: CDR1 SGHDN and CDR2 FVKESK. The CDR3 DNA reads TGTGCCAGCAGCCCGGACCGGACGAGCTCCTACAATGAGCAGTTCTTC. Protein product: CASSPDRTSSYNEQFF. Combining the CDR3 with reference TRBV14 and TRBJ2-1 gives the whole variable domain EAGVTQFPSHSVIEKGQTVTLRCDPISGHDNLYWYRRVMGKEIKFLLHFVKESKQDESGMPNNRFLAERTGGTYSTLKVQPAELEDSGVYFCASSPDRTSSYNEQFFGPGTRLTVL.

This sequence joins TRBV11-2 and TRBJ2-3; perhaps D is TRBD1 or TRBD2 (6 bases each). Looked up from germline, CDR1 is SGHAT and CDR2 is FQNNGV. CDR3 length: 16 amino acids. With 0 bases removed from V and 2 bases from J, the gap between germline ends came to 12 bases. The CDR3: CASSLDPWGATDTQYF. In nucleotides, the CDR3 is TGTGCCAGCAGCTTAGACCCCTGGGGGGCCACAGATACGCAGTATTTT.

This clone has just one count. V is TRBV5-4 and J is TRBJ1-1; weak D call: TRBD1 (6 bases). Germline V CDR1 and CDR2: SGHNT, YYREEE (reference sequence). Trimming removed 4 bases from V and 1 base from J, with 14 bases in between. This CDR3 has 15 amino acids. This chain's CDR3 is CASSPEGGPNTEAFF. The DNA for the CDR3 is TGTGCCAGCAGCCCCGAGGGGGGCCCGAACACTGAAGCTTTCTTT.

The rearrangement uses TRBV5-1 and TRBJ1-2; D unclear. There are 17 residues in the CDR3. V lost 0 bases and J 2 bases, leaving 17 bases between the germline ends. The germline gives CDR1 SGHRS, CDR2 YFSETQ. CDR3: CASSLVREGFANYGYTF. The CDR3 bases are TGCGCCAGCAGCTTGGTACGGGAGGGCTTTGCCAACTATGGCTACACCTTC.

The chain is built from TRBV9 and TRBJ2-2; the D gene is possibly TRBD2 (6 bases). The CDR3 has 18 amino acids. Germline V gene sequence: CDR1 SGDLS, CDR2 YYNGEE. V dropped 3 bases and J dropped 0 bases, with 18 bases sitting between them. Written as DNA, the CDR3 is TGTGCCAGCAGCGCCTATAGCGGCCCACCGACGAACACCGGGGAGCTGTTTTTT. Amino acid sequence: CASSAYSGPPTNTGELFF. Together with reference TRBV9 and TRBJ2-2, the CDR3 gives the full variable domain: DSGVTQTPKHLITATGQRVTLRCSPRSGDLSVYWYQQSLDQGLQFLIQYYNGEERAKGNILERFSAQQFPDLHSELNLSSLELGDSALYFCASSAYSGPPTNTGELFFGEGSRLTVL.

The rearrangement links TRBV28 to TRBJ2-7; D gene ambiguous. V was trimmed by 2 bases and J by 0 bases, leaving 11 bases between them. Germline V CDR1 and CDR2: MDHEN, SYDVKM. The CDR3 sequence is 15 residues long. Here the CDR3 reads CASSLIPLTSYEQYF. The CDR3 region has the DNA TGTGCCAGCAGTTTAATCCCTCTTACCTCCTACGAGCAGTACTTC.

The rearrangement links TRBV4-1 to TRBJ1-2; D perhaps matches TRBD1 (5 bases). From germline, CDR1 is MGHRA and CDR2 YSYEKL. V was trimmed by 7 bases and J by 6 bases, leaving 30 bases between them. There are 18 residues in the CDR3. CDR3 coding DNA: TGCGCCAGCAAAAAGGACTCCACGGGGGTCCTCTCCCAGGATGGCTACACCTTC. Encoded protein: CASKKDSTGVLSQDGYTF.

This clone was recorded a few times. The CDR3 nucleotides read TGTGCCAGCAGCCGAGAGGTTACGAACACTGAAGCTTTCTTT. Translation gives CASSREVTNTEAFF. The chain joins TRBV4-2 to TRBJ1-1; the D is unclear. Germline loops: CDR1 LGHNA, CDR2 YNFKEQ. This CDR3 spans 14 amino acids. Trimming took off 4 bases at V and 1 base at J, with 10 bases between the two ends.

The chain couples TRBV7-8 to TRBJ2-3; D is perhaps TRBD2 (6 bases). The germline V and J ends were trimmed by 4 bases and 6 bases, with 14 bases remaining between them. CDR1 is SGHVS and CDR2 is FQNEAQ in the germline V gene. This CDR3 comprises 14 residues. The CDR3, as DNA: TGTGCCAGCAGCTATGACGGGAGTCCGGATACGCAGTATTTT. This encodes CASSYDGSPDTQYF.

This chain uses TRBV5-6 with TRBJ2-2; 7 nucleotides align to TRBD1. CDR1 is SGHDT and CDR2 is YYEEEE in the germline V gene. This CDR3 comprises 14 residues. V trimming: 3 bases; J trimming: 2 bases; junction bases outside the gene matches: 1. The DNA for the CDR3 is TGTGCCAGCAGCTGGGACAGAAACACCGGGGAGCTGTTTTTT. Its translation: CASSWDRNTGELFF.

The rearrangement uses TRBV5-4 and TRBJ1-4; 9 bases align to TRBD1. This CDR3 has 17 residues. With 3 bases clipped from V and 4 bases from J, the junction kept 10 bases outside the gene matches. CDR1 and CDR2 from the germline V gene are SGHNT and YYREEE (reference sequence). The CDR3 reads CASSSVTGGAGNEKLFF. CDR3 in DNA: TGTGCCAGCAGCTCAGTCACAGGGGGCGCGGGTAATGAAAAACTGTTTTTT.

This rearrangement joins TRBV4-3 to TRBJ2-1, with D hard to call. Germline CDR1 is LGHNA and CDR2 is YSLEER. V was shortened by 1 base and J by 1 base, with 11 bases between the two germline ends. The CDR3 length is 16 residues. CDR3 residues: CASSQVRRPSYNEQFF. The CDR3 DNA reads as TGCGCCAGCAGCCAAGTTCGGAGACCGTCCTACAATGAGCAGTTCTTC.

The CDR3 loop reads CASNMGGSGANVLTF. CDR3 DNA: TGTGCCAGCAACATGGGGGGCTCTGGGGCCAACGTCCTGACTTTC. The chain carries TRBV6-1 and TRBJ2-6, with D perhaps matching TRBD2 (6 bases). V was shortened by 7 bases and J by 0 bases, with 10 bases between the two germline ends. The CDR3 is made up of 15 amino acids. Germline CDR1 MNHNS, CDR2 SASEGT.

The sample holds one count of this clone. The CDR3 DNA is TGTGCCAGTAGCCTGGGACTAGCGGCCCCCTACGAGCAGTACTTC. The encoded protein is CASSLGLAAPYEQYF. J is TRBJ2-7 and V is TRBV19; 11 positions agree with TRBD2. The germline CDR1 and CDR2 sequences are LNHDA and SQIVND (reference sequence). With 6 bases clipped from V and 2 bases from J, the junction kept 6 bases outside the gene matches. This CDR3 spans 15 amino acids.

The V call is TRBV6-6, the J call TRBJ1-2; the D gene is possibly TRBD1 (5 bases). This CDR3 is 15 amino acids long. V shed 4 bases and J shed 4 bases, with 16 bases lying between them. Germline V gene lookup returns CDR1 MNHNY and CDR2 SVGAGI (reference sequence). The CDR3, as DNA: TGTGCCAGCAGTTCACGGGGCGGGTCAAGCTATGGCTACACCTTC. This encodes CASSSRGGSSYGYTF.

The genes are TRBV7-8 and TRBJ2-1; possible D gene TRBD2, 5 bases. CDR1 is SGHVS and CDR2 is FQNEAQ in the germline V gene. The V end lost 5 bases, the J end lost 5 bases, and 16 bases lay between the germline ends. This CDR3 contains 15 residues. DNA of the CDR3: TGTGCCAGCAGCCGGAGGAGGATTCCGAACAATGAGCAGTTCTTC. This codes for CASSRRRIPNNEQFF.

The chain employs TRBV7-9 and TRBJ2-2; TRBD1 is a possible D gene (5 bases). CDR3 length equals 18 residues. Trimming removed 1 base from V and 0 bases from J, with 15 bases in between. The germline V gene has CDR1 SEHNR and CDR2 FQNEAQ (reference sequence). CDR3 protein: CASSLGELGASNTGELFF. CDR3 DNA: TGTGCCAGCAGCTTAGGGGAATTAGGGGCTTCGAACACCGGGGAGCTGTTTTTT.